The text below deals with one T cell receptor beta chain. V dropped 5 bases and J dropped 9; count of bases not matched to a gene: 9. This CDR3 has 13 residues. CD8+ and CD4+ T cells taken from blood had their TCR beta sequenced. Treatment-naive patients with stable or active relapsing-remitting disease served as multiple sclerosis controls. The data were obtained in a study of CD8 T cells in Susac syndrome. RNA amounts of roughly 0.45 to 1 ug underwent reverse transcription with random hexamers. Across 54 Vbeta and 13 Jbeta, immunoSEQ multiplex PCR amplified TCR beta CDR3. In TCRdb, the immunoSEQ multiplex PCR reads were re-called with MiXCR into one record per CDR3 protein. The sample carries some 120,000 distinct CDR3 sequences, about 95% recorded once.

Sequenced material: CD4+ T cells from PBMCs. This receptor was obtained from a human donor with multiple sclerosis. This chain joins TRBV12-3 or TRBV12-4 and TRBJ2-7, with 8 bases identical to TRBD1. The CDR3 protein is CASSLGTGQGQYF. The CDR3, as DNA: TGTGCCAGCAGTCTCGGGACAGGTCAAGGGCAGTACTTC.